The rows below give T cell receptor beta chains drawn from one sample of a study of vaccination and CD4 T cells after COVID-19. TCRdb analysed the PCR reads with MiXCR anew, one entry per CDR3 protein. The sample gives 9,500 to 13,000 distinct CDR3 sequences, 25% to 35% of which show up once; about 9.8% is in the top ten. Antigen specificity for these receptors is unknown. The sample consisted of CD4+ T cells from blood, cultured in vitro, taken after SARS-CoV-2 vaccination. Receptors originate from a human donor who had recovered from COVID-19. CDR3s include the opening cysteine and the closing phenylalanine or tryptophan. D genes are given only for firm matches. Clone size is shown for a subset of rows, as once, few, many or a class of expanded clone.

D gene,J gene,clone size,V gene,CDR3 DNA,CDR3 protein
TRBD2,TRBJ2-1,once,TRBV7-2,TGTGCCAGCAGCTTACTAGCGGGAGCAGGGAATGAGCAGTTCTTC,CASSLLAGAGNEQFF
NA,TRBJ1-5,few,TRBV15,TGTGCCACCAGCAGAGATTGGCGCGATCAGCCCCAGCATTTT,CATSRDWRDQPQHF
NA,TRBJ1-2,NA,TRBV18,TGTGCCAGCTCACCGGACAGCCAGACCTATGGCTACACCTTC,CASSPDSQTYGYTF
NA,TRBJ2-5,NA,TRBV24-1,TGTGCCACCAGTGATGGACCAGAAGAGACCCAGTACTTC,CATSDGPEETQYF
NA,TRBJ2-4,few,TRBV7-9,TGTGCCAGCAGCTTAGCGACGGGTGTAGCCAAAAACATTCAGTACTTC,CASSLATGVAKNIQYF
TRBD1,TRBJ1-3,few,TRBV6-1,TGTGCCACTACAAGGGACAGCCGCTCTGGAAACACCATATATTTT,CATTRDSRSGNTIYF
NA,TRBJ1-1,NA,TRBV11-2,TGTGCCAGCAGCGGGCGGGTTCGGAACACTGAAGCTTTCTTT,CASSGRVRNTEAFF
NA,TRBJ1-5,NA,TRBV19,TGTGCCAGTCAACCCCGGGGGTTGGATCAGCCCCAGCATTTT,CASQPRGLDQPQHF
TRBD1,TRBJ1-1,NA,TRBV29-1,TGCAGCGGACGGACAGGGGGAAGTGAAGCTTTCTTT,CSGRTGGSEAFF
TRBD2,TRBJ2-2,NA,TRBV2,TGTGCCAGCAGTTCCCGAAGCGGGAGGGCCGGGGAGCTGTTTTTT,CASSSRSGRAGELFF
NA,TRBJ2-5,NA,TRBV5-1,TGCGCCAGCAGCTTGGGAAAGGGTCCGCAGACCCGGTACTTC,CASSLGKGPQTRYF
TRBD1,TRBJ2-7,medium-sized,TRBV7-2,TGTGCCAGCAGCACCTGGACAGGGCCATACGAGCAGTACTTC,CASSTWTGPYEQYF
TRBD1,TRBJ2-6,NA,TRBV28,TGTGCCAGCAGTCCCACAGGGGGCCCTTACTCTGGGGCCAACGTCCTGACTTTC,CASSPTGGPYSGANVLTF
NA,TRBJ1-5,NA,TRBV28,TGTGCCAGCAGTTTAACTGGGGCGCGCAATCAGCCCCAGCATTTT,CASSLTGARNQPQHF
NA,TRBJ2-1,few,TRBV12-5,TGTGCTAGTGGCCGGTTCGATGAGCAGTTCTTC,CASGRFDEQFF
NA,TRBJ2-3,NA,TRBV19,TGTGCCAGTAGTATAGCTGACACAGATACGCAGTATTTT,CASSIADTDTQYF
TRBD2,TRBJ2-3,few,TRBV19,TGTGCCAGTAGTATAGGACTAGCGGATACGCAGTATTTT,CASSIGLADTQYF
NA,TRBJ2-2,few,TRBV28,TGTGCCAGCAGTTTAAGTAGGGAGCTGTTTTTT,CASSLSRELFF
NA,TRBJ1-5,NA,TRBV28,TGTGCCAGCAGTCCCTCGGGGGGGACGAGCAATCAGCCCCAGCATTTT,CASSPSGGTSNQPQHF
TRBD1,TRBJ1-4,NA,TRBV6-1,TGTGCCAGCAGAGGGACAGGGCACGAAAAACTGTTTTTT,CASRGTGHEKLFF
TRBD2,TRBJ2-5,NA,TRBV20-1,TGCAGTGCTCCGCCCCTAGCGGGAGAGCCCGGGACCCAGTACTTC,CSAPPLAGEPGTQYF
TRBD1,TRBJ1-2,NA,TRBV9,TGTGCCAGCACCTCGACAGGGGGAAACTATGGCTACACCTTC,CASTSTGGNYGYTF
NA,TRBJ2-3,NA,TRBV19,TGTGCCAGTAGTATAGCCGAGGGAGATACGCAGTATTTT,CASSIAEGDTQYF
NA,TRBJ1-1,few,TRBV15,NA,CATSRGSFFGRMNTEAFF
TRBD1,TRBJ2-1,NA,TRBV18,TGTGCCAGCTCACCACCGACCCAGGGGGCCGATGAGCAGTTCTTC,CASSPPTQGADEQFF
NA,TRBJ2-2,NA,TRBV28,TGTGCCAGCAGTTATGGGACCCCGGGACTCCTATCTGGCGGGGAGCTGTTTTTT,CASSYGTPGLLSGGELFF
NA,TRBJ1-3,few,TRBV2,TGTGCCAGCAGTGCCCTACAACACACCATATATTTT,CASSALQHTIYF
NA,TRBJ2-3,NA,TRBV18,TGTGCCAGCTCACCTACGGATACGCAGTATTTT,CASSPTDTQYF
NA,TRBJ2-7,few,TRBV5-1,TGCGCCAGCAGCTTGTACAGGGTTTCCGGCGAGCAGTACTTC,CASSLYRVSGEQYF
NA,TRBJ2-2,NA,TRBV20-1,TGCAGTGCTACGGGACTCAACAGGGGCCGGGCAACCGGGGAGCTGTTTTTT,CSATGLNRGRATGELFF
NA,TRBJ2-5,NA,TRBV20-1,TGCAGTGCTAGTCGATATCAAGAGACCCAGTACTTC,CSASRYQETQYF
TRBD2,TRBJ2-7,NA,TRBV28,TGTGCCAGCAGTTCAAGGGGACTAGCGGGAGGGGACGAGCAGTACTTC,CASSSRGLAGGDEQYF
NA,TRBJ1-5,few,TRBV7-2,TGTGCCAGCAGCTTAGTTGGACGGATTAGCAATCAGCCCCAGCATTTT,CASSLVGRISNQPQHF
TRBD2,TRBJ2-3,few,TRBV25-1,TGTGCCAGTAGAGGCGGGACTAGCGGGATTTTAGATACGCAGTATTTT,CASRGGTSGILDTQYF
TRBD2,TRBJ2-3,NA,TRBV19,TGTGCCAGCGGGTTGGGACTAGCGGGCCGAAGCCTCTCCCCACGCATTAGCACAGATACGCAGTATTTT,CASGLGLAGRSLSPRISTDTQYF
TRBD2,TRBJ2-7,NA,TRBV25-1,TGTGCCAGCACTTTAGCGGGAGAGCAGTACTTC,CASTLAGEQYF
NA,TRBJ1-1,NA,TRBV10-3,TGTGCCATCAGTGAGCAGGGGACGAACACTGAAGCTTTCTTT,CAISEQGTNTEAFF
NA,TRBJ1-1,NA,TRBV7-9,TGTGCCAGCAGCCAGGACACTTCAGAAGCTTTCTTT,CASSQDTSEAFF
TRBD1,TRBJ1-6,NA,TRBV5-1,TGCGCCAGCAGCTTGGCAGGGGGCTTAGGGAATTCACCCCTCCACTTT,CASSLAGGLGNSPLHF
NA,TRBJ2-7,few,TRBV7-2,TGTGCCAGCAGCTTAGCCGAGGGGCAGTACTTC,CASSLAEGQYF
NA,TRBJ2-1,NA,TRBV21-1,TGTGCCAGCAGCAATTGTGGAGCGGGAGAGAATGAGCAGTTCTTC,CASSNCGAGENEQFF
TRBD1,TRBJ1-1,few,TRBV18,TGTGCCAGCTCACCAATGCAGGGGGCCGCCGACACTGAAGCTTTCTTT,CASSPMQGAADTEAFF
TRBD2,TRBJ2-7,NA,TRBV28,TGTGCCAGCAGTGGAAGCGGGAAGAGTATCTACGAGCAGTACTTC,CASSGSGKSIYEQYF